This paragraph reports one T cell receptor (beta chain). It has no known antigen specificity. Base qualities are not recorded, but no much larger clone differs from it by a single base. Deletion took 0 bases off V and 6 bases off J, with a span of 2 bases between the germline ends. Taken from the germline V gene, the CDR1 and CDR2 loops are KGHDR and SFDVKD. Counted from cysteine to phenylalanine, this CDR3 has 12 amino acids. Only the CDR3 portion is preserved as DNA: 36 bases, with reading frame beginning at the first base. The CDR3 regions of human TCRbeta chains were subjected to immunosequencing. Regarding the original processing steps: Repertoire TCRs were matched against a reference library of SARS-CoV-2-specific TCRs generated with the MIRA antigen-specificity platform. Breadth was defined as the fraction of unique TCRs that were SARS-CoV-2-associated. Depth was defined as the fraction of total T cells that were SARS-CoV-2-associated. Using the MIRA data, each spike-specific TCR was mapped to the spike region that the TCR reacts to and placed in a CD4 or CD8 class. Log10-transformed breadth and depth values were compared by one-way ANOVA with Sidak's multiple comparisons tests. The source is immuneACCESS, and TCRdb retained only in-frame sequences with V and J called. Part of the clones is not carried over; for the studies checked, unresolved V genes explain less than half of this, and the remainder is unexplained. Clonal size and the V and J genes are those of that table, whereas D and trimming came from the DNA. The sample has 110,000 to 150,000 clones on record, 90% to 95% of them singletons. The ten top clones hold 7.5% to 9.5% of the sample.

This specimen belongs to a study of T cell responses to AZD1222 COVID-19 vaccine (dated by TCRdb to the early 2020s). With respect to the entire study: AZD1222 recipients with second doses at about 4 weeks or about 12 weeks were pooled, because spike-specific TCR depth and breadth did not differ between schedules. A total of around 240 trial participants underwent TCR sequencing, of whom more than 200 had received two doses of AZD1222 and some 26 had received two doses of the MenACWY control vaccine. Trial participants were enrolled by age into 18-55, 56-69 and 70-plus year subgroups, with 148, 28 and 57 TCR-sequenced participants respectively. Paper-wide results and their limitations: Only a handful of AZD1222 recipients were SARS-CoV-2 seropositive at baseline, limiting conclusions about previously exposed vaccinees. Reportedly, close to half of the unique spike-specific TCRs recognized epitopes lying outside the regions that are mutated in the B.1.351 and B.1.1.7 variants. Participants were mostly white British, with more females than males. The authors suggested clonal diversity may have been underestimated. After two AZD1222 doses, both the breadth and the depth of spike-specific TCRs were significantly higher than at day 0 and than in MenACWY recipients. In the small 56-69-year group, the increase in depth fell short of significance, most likely because of low power. No day 14 peak-response samples were available, so repertoires were characterized only after the peak T cell response. CD4 TCRs associated with the vaccine covered the entire spike protein, and the dominant responses were in regions 160-218 and 743-854.

The time point label here, explained by the study, means: baseline before first vaccination. Samples from vaccinated people were obtained from the UK trials COV001 and COV002, which included a single-blind randomized controlled phase 2/3 trial of AZD1222 (ChAdOx1 nCoV-19) in healthy adults. Trial participant PBMC samples were collected at day 0 and day 28 after the second dose for TCRbeta chain sequencing. The V gene is TRBV24-1 and the J gene is TRBJ2-1, with the D segment identity uncertain. This TCR derives from an adult in good health. Sequencing was performed on peripheral blood, taken on day 0 of AZD1222 vaccination. The DNA is TGTGCCACCAGTGATTTGTTCAATGAGCAGTTCTTC. Its coded protein is CATSDLFNEQFF.